Listed below are T cell receptor beta chains from one sample, sequenced in a study of blood T cell repertoires in COVID-19. Repertoires were generated with immunoSEQ multiplex PCR, while TCRdb's copy carries only in-frame clones and drops some. The table shows approximately 350,000 clones, with 70% to 90% occurring only once. Sequencing was performed on peripheral blood. The source is a woman aged 60-75 years with COVID-19, enrolled during active disease. The CDR3 runs from the conserved cysteine through the conserved F or W. The order of the fields is CDR3 DNA, CDR3 protein, D gene, V gene, clone size, J gene. A D gene is named only where the DNA matches it firmly. Size tells how often a clone was seen (once, few, many) or the class of an expanded clone, and some rows leave it out.

DNA: TGTGCCAGCAGCCATCAAAGGACTAGCGGGGGGGTTGTGGAGACCCAGTACTTC
CDR3: CASSHQRTSGGVVETQYF
D: TRBD2
V: TRBV3-1/TRBV3-2
size: -
J: TRBJ2-5

DNA: TGTGCCAGCAGTTACGAAGAGGATCAGCCCCAGCATTTT
CDR3: CASSYEEDQPQHF
D: -
V: TRBV6-2/TRBV6-3
size: -
J: TRBJ1-5

DNA: TGTGCCACCAGTGATACCGCGACAGGGGCAAGGACAGATACGCAGTATTTT
CDR3: CATSDTATGARTDTQYF
D: TRBD1
V: TRBV24-1
size: -
J: TRBJ2-3

DNA: TGTGCCAGTAGTGCCGGGACAGGGCTCGAGAAACTGTTTTTT
CDR3: CASSAGTGLEKLFF
D: TRBD1
V: TRBV19
size: -
J: TRBJ1-4

DNA: TGCGCCAGCAGCTTAACCATCGGACAGGGTTATGGCTACACCTTC
CDR3: CASSLTIGQGYGYTF
D: TRBD1
V: TRBV5-1
size: once
J: TRBJ1-2

DNA: TGTGCCAGCTCTCTGACGACAGGGGGGAACACTGAAGCTTTCTTT
CDR3: CASSLTTGGNTEAFF
D: TRBD1
V: TRBV18
size: -
J: TRBJ1-1

DNA: TGCGCCAGCAGGGACTTGAACATAGATACGCAGTATTTT
CDR3: CASRDLNIDTQYF
D: -
V: TRBV10-2
size: -
J: TRBJ2-3

DNA: TGCGCCAGCAGCCCACCGACTAGCGGGGGCTACGGTGCGCAGTATTTT
CDR3: CASSPPTSGGYGAQYF
D: TRBD2
V: TRBV5-1
size: -
J: TRBJ2-3

DNA: TGTGCCAGCAGTTACGGGGCGGGGTTCACAGATACGCAGTATTTT
CDR3: CASSYGAGFTDTQYF
D: -
V: TRBV6-5
size: -
J: TRBJ2-3

DNA: TGTGCCAGTAGTATAGATGGGGGGTACACTGAAGCTTTCTTT
CDR3: CASSIDGGYTEAFF
D: -
V: TRBV19
size: -
J: TRBJ1-1

DNA: TGTGCCAGCAGCGGACCGGGACAGCGACAGACCCAGTACTTC
CDR3: CASSGPGQRQTQYF
D: TRBD1
V: TRBV9
size: -
J: TRBJ2-5

DNA: TGTGCCAGTAGTGCCCCGGACAGGGGAAGAGAGACCCAGTACTTC
CDR3: CASSAPDRGRETQYF
D: TRBD1
V: TRBV19
size: -
J: TRBJ2-5

DNA: TGTGCCAGCAGCTTAGTAAGGGGAGCGGGTTCACCCCTCCACTTT
CDR3: CASSLVRGAGSPLHF
D: -
V: TRBV7-6
size: -
J: TRBJ1-6

DNA: TGTGCCACGGGTATTGGCACTGAAGCTTTCTTT
CDR3: CATGIGTEAFF
D: -
V: TRBV7-9
size: -
J: TRBJ1-1

DNA: TGTGCCAGCAGCCCCGACAGGGGCTGGGGCTACACCTTC
CDR3: CASSPDRGWGYTF
D: TRBD1
V: TRBV12-3/TRBV12-4
size: -
J: TRBJ1-2

DNA: TGTGCCAGTAGTCTAGACAGCTCTGGGGCCAACGTCCTGACTTTC
CDR3: CASSLDSSGANVLTF
D: -
V: TRBV19
size: -
J: TRBJ2-6

DNA: TGTGCCAGCAGCAAAGGAATAGGGGACAGGGGCCAACCCACAGATACGCAGTATTTT
CDR3: CASSKGIGDRGQPTDTQYF
D: -
V: TRBV21-1
size: -
J: TRBJ2-3

DNA: TGTGCCAGCAGCTTCTTAGCGGGGGAAGTTGGCACAGATACGCAGTATTTT
CDR3: CASSFLAGEVGTDTQYF
D: TRBD2
V: TRBV7-6
size: few
J: TRBJ2-3

DNA: TGTGCCAGCAGCCTCCTCAGCGGCGAGCAGTACTTC
CDR3: CASSLLSGEQYF
D: -
V: TRBV3-1/TRBV3-2
size: -
J: TRBJ2-7

DNA: TGTGCCTGGAGTCCGCGGGGTTACGAGCAGTACTTC
CDR3: CAWSPRGYEQYF
D: -
V: TRBV30
size: -
J: TRBJ2-7